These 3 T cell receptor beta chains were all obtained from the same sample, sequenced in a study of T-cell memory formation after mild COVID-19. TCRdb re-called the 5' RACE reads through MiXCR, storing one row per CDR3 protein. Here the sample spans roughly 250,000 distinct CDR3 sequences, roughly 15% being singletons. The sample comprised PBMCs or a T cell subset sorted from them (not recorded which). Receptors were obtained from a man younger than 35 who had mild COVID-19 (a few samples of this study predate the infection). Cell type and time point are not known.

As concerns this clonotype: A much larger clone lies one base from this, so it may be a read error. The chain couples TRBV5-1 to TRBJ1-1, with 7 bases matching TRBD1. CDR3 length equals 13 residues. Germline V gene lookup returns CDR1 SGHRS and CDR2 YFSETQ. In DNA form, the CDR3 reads TGCGCCAGCAGCCAGGGGACAGCTAATGAAGCTTCCTTT. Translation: CASSQGTANEASF.

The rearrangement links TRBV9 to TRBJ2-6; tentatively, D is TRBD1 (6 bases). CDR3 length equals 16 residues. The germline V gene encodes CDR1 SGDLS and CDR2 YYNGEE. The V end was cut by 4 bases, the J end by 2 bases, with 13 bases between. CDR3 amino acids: CASSSRTAAGANVLTF. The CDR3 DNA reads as TGTGCCAGCAGCTCCAGGACAGCGGCTGGGGCCAACGTCCTGACTTTC.

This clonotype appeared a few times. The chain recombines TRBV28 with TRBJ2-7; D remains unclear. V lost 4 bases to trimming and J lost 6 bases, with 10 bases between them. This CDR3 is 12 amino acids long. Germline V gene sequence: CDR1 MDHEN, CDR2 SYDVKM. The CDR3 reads CASSSWGLEQYV. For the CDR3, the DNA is TGTGCCAGCAGTTCCTGGGGTCTCGAGCAGTACGTC.